In its sample, the clone carrying this TCR beta chain was seen a few times. Its antigen is as yet unknown. It was 5'RACE with constant-segment primers that produced the TCR alpha and TCR beta cDNA libraries, which carried sample barcodes and UMIs. A single record per CDR3 protein comes from TCRdb applying MiXCR to the 5' RACE reads. The table lists some 190,000 distinct CDR3 sequences, 15% to 20% of them singletons. The data stem from a study of T-cell memory formation after mild COVID-19. Study-level information: In these data, TCR clusters were largely donor specific.

Overall study results and limits: Second-wave clones reaching peak frequency on day 37 lacked confirmed SARS-CoV-2 specificity. Researchers report contracting CD4+ clones mostly in CM and EM, with CD8+ clones in EMRA.

Sequenced input: PBMCs or a T cell subset sorted from them (not recorded which). This TCR came from an adult woman who had mild COVID-19 (a few samples of this study predate the infection). Cell type and time point are not known.

DNA of the CDR3: TGTGCCAGCAGCACAGGGAGGTTAAGCTACGAGCAGTACTTC. Translated: CASSTGRLSYEQYF. The chain is built from TRBV12-3 or TRBV12-4 and TRBJ2-7; D may be TRBD1 or TRBD2 (6 bases each). V shed 6 bases and J shed 3 bases, with 15 bases lying between them. CDR3 size: 14 residues.